Sequencing of this T cell receptor (beta chain) was carried out in a study of PD-1 blockade in mismatch repair-deficient tumors. Study background: Patients had roughly twelve mismatch repair-deficient cancer types, all previously treated and progressing. Findings of the study overall: Rapid post-treatment expansion, then contraction, generally preceding radiologic response, marked tumor-resident clones.

CDR3 length equals 13 residues. CDR1 SGHAT and CDR2 FQNNGV come from the germline V gene. Germline trimming cut 5 bases from V and 9 bases from J; bases unmatched to any gene: 8. The TCR-sequenced patients were three responders to pembrolizumab. TCRdb keeps only in-frame clones here, not all; method: immunoSEQ multiplex PCR. The sample holds tens of thousands of clones, approximately 84% seen once. As for this clone: Its antigen is still unknown.

This chain uses TRBV11-2 with TRBJ2-5; 8 bases line up with TRBD1. The source of this sequence is an adult with mismatch repair-deficient cancer. This sample comprised peripheral blood, obtained 12 weeks after starting pembrolizumab. CDR3 sequence: CASSPGQGPAQYF. CDR3 nucleotides: TGTGCCAGCAGCCCCGGACAGGGTCCGGCCCAGTACTTC.